The 23 T cell receptor beta chains given below trace back to one sample, sequenced in a study of identical twins. TCRdb independently ran MiXCR on the 5' RACE reads; one entry per CDR3 protein. The sample includes fewer than 650,000 distinct CDR3 sequences, 9.6% of them seen just once. This same sample was also part of a study on yellow fever vaccine responses in identical twins.

The sample taken for sequencing was PBMCs. Source of these receptors: a woman younger than 30 in good health.

This clonotype has only a few counts. The V gene is TRBV6-1, the J gene TRBJ1-4; D unclear. Germline V gene lookup returns CDR1 MNHNS and CDR2 SASEGT. The CDR3 sequence is 17 residues long. V was shortened by 6 bases and J by 0 bases, with 17 bases between the two germline ends. As DNA, the CDR3 is TGTGCCAGCAGGGGGATCCTGGGTCAGGCAACTAATGAAAAACTGTTTTTT. It is translated as CASRGILGQATNEKLFF.

In its sample, this clonotype was seen many times. The chain joins TRBV7-9 to TRBJ1-4, with a possible D match to TRBD1 (5 bases). CDR1 is SEHNR and CDR2 is FQNEAQ in the germline V gene (reference sequence). Trimming took 3 bases from V and 7 from J, leaving 15 bases between them. There are 15 residues in the CDR3. The CDR3 protein is CASSFEGRIGEKLFF. The CDR3 DNA reads as TGTGCCAGCAGCTTCGAGGGGCGTATTGGTGAAAAACTGTTTTTT.

This clonotype has at least ten counts. The rearrangement joins TRBV25-1 to TRBJ1-6; the D is unclear. CDR3 size: 14 residues. CDR1 and CDR2 (germline): MGHDK, SYGVNS. V was cut by 6 bases and J by 0 bases, with 6 bases left in between. In DNA form, the CDR3 reads TGTGCCAGCAGCTGGAGCTCCTATAATTCACCCCTCCACTTT. This translates into CASSWSSYNSPLHF.

V and J are TRBV29-1 and TRBJ2-1, with 11 bases that match TRBD2. CDR3 size: 13 residues. V was clipped by 5 bases and J by 5 bases; unmatched bases: 2. Germline-derived CDR1 and CDR2 are SQVTM and ANQGSEA. CDR3 nucleotides: TGCAGCGTTCCTAGCGGGAGGAACAATGAGCAGTTCTTC. Translation: CSVPSGRNNEQFF.

This clonotype was detected ten times or more. The V and J genes are TRBV12-3 or TRBV12-4 and TRBJ2-1, with 7 bases identical to TRBD1. Unmatched junction bases numbered 12, after V lost 5 bases and J lost 8 bases. The CDR3 sequence is 15 residues long. The CDR3 DNA is TGTGCCAGCAGTCGAGGGGGCCTTTTCGCCCATGAGCAGTTCTTC. The encoded protein is CASSRGGLFAHEQFF.

The sample holds many counts of this clonotype. This chain uses TRBV9 with TRBJ2-7; weak D call: TRBD1 (5 bases). The CDR3 is 14 amino acids. Trimming took off 0 bases at V and 2 bases at J, with 9 bases between the two ends. Germline values: CDR1 SGDLS, CDR2 YYNGEE. The CDR3 DNA sequence: TGTGCCAGCAGCGTAGGCAGGGTGCCCTACGAGCAGTACTTC. Its protein is CASSVGRVPYEQYF.

This clonotype was recorded a few times. The J gene is TRBJ2-7, the V gene TRBV14; 10 positions match TRBD2. This CDR3 region has 12 residues. V was pared by 4 bases and J by 12 bases, with 6 bases of the junction left unmatched. The germline V gene encodes CDR1 SGHDN and CDR2 FVKESK. The CDR3: CASSRGLAARYF. For the CDR3, the DNA is TGTGCCAGCAGCCGAGGACTAGCGGCGCGGTACTTC. Using reference TRBV14 and TRBJ2-7 for the parts outside the CDR3, the full variable domain is EAGVTQFPSHSVIEKGQTVTLRCDPISGHDNLYWYRRVMGKEIKFLLHFVKESKQDESGMPNNRFLAERTGGTYSTLKVQPAELEDSGVYFCASSRGLAARYFGPGTRLTVT.

This clonotype was counted ten times or more. The chain has TRBV5-1 and TRBJ2-5; 11 nucleotides match TRBD2. The trim removed 4 bases at V and 3 bases at J, leaving 17 bases unmatched. The CDR3 runs to 19 residues. Germline CDR1 and CDR2: SGHRS and YFSETQ. In DNA form, the CDR3 reads TGCGCCAGCAGCCGAACCCCGGGACTAGCGGTCCTAAAGAAAGAGACCCAGTACTTC. Translating it yields CASSRTPGLAVLKKETQYF.

This clonotype has at least ten counts. The chain combines TRBV11-2 with TRBJ2-1, with TRBD2 matching over 11 bases. V gave up 5 bases and J gave up 8 bases; unmatched junction bases: 11. CDR3 length: 16 amino acids. CDR1 and CDR2 (germline): SGHAT, FQNNGV. The CDR3 spells CASSQGVSGRVYEQFF. The DNA for the CDR3 is TGTGCCAGCAGCCAAGGCGTTAGCGGGAGGGTCTATGAGCAGTTCTTC.

The J gene is TRBJ1-2, the V gene TRBV15; unclear D gene. The V end lost 0 bases, the J end lost 6 bases, and 11 bases lay between the germline ends. Germline values: CDR1 LNHNV, CDR2 YYDKDF (reference sequence). This CDR3 comprises 14 residues. The CDR3 bases are TGTGCCACCAGCAGAGATATGCACGGCGATGGCTACACCTTC. Its protein product is CATSRDMHGDGYTF.

V and J are TRBV21-1 and TRBJ2-5; the D call in the table, TRBD1, was not verified against the DNA. TRBV21-1 counts as a pseudogene. The CDR3 totals 17 residues. DNA for the CDR3: TGTGCCAGCAGCGGACAATACCGGGACATCATCCAAGAGACCCAGTACTTC. Encoded protein: CASSGQYRDIIQETQYF.

The sample holds many counts of this clonotype. This chain connects TRBV5-1 to TRBJ2-1; possibly TRBD1 for D (5 bases). The V gene lost 2 bases and the J gene lost 9 bases, with 18 bases spanning the gap. Germline-derived CDR1 and CDR2 are SGHRS and YFSETQ. This CDR3 is built from 15 residues. The CDR3 reads CASSLGAGIIGEQFF. The CDR3 nucleotides read TGCGCCAGCAGCTTAGGAGCAGGGATAATCGGTGAGCAGTTCTTC.

The chain recombines TRBV29-1 with TRBJ2-1; D is tentatively TRBD1 or TRBD2 (5 bases each). V dropped 0 bases and J dropped 9 bases, with 21 bases sitting between them. This CDR3 comprises 16 residues. Looked up from germline, CDR1 is SQVTM and CDR2 is ANQGSEA. The CDR3 protein is CSVEDFDPGPGPEQFF. In nucleotides, the CDR3 is TGCAGCGTTGAAGACTTCGACCCGGGACCGGGGCCTGAGCAGTTCTTC.

This clonotype was observed many times. The chain has TRBV29-1 and TRBJ2-5; D ambiguous. The V end was cut by 3 bases, the J end by 3 bases, with 8 bases between. The CDR3 extends over 12 amino acids. Germline values: CDR1 SQVTM, CDR2 ANQGSEA. CDR3 residues: CSVEHSEETQYF. In DNA, the CDR3 is TGCAGCGTTGAGCACTCGGAAGAGACCCAGTACTTC.

This chain joins TRBV5-6 and TRBJ2-5; TRBD1 matches 10 bases. Trimming took 4 bases from V and 5 from J; bases not matched to a gene: 11. CDR1 is SGHDT, CDR2 YYEEEE, per germline. The CDR3 spans 16 residues. CDR3 DNA sequence: TGTGCCAGCAGCCTCCTCGGACAGGGGGGTTATGAGACCCAGTACTTC. It yields the protein CASSLLGQGGYETQYF.

Many counts were recorded for this clonotype. The CDR3 region is CASSFGTKAGELFF. The DNA of the CDR3 is TGTGCCAGCAGTTTCGGGACGAAGGCCGGGGAGCTGTTTTTT. The V gene is TRBV12-3 or TRBV12-4, the J gene TRBJ2-2, with D perhaps TRBD1 or TRBD2 (5 bases each). The CDR3 is 14 residues long. V was shortened by 3 bases and J by 6 bases, with 11 bases between the two germline ends.

At least ten counts were recorded for this clonotype. The chain recombines TRBV20-1 with TRBJ2-1; unclear D gene. The CDR3 has 13 amino acids. Germline lookup yields CDR1 DFQATT and CDR2 SNEGSKA (reference sequence). Trimming shortened V by 6 bases and J by 5 bases, and 14 bases separated the two germline ends. For the CDR3, the DNA is TGCAGTGCCGAATCTGTCCGGGACAATGAGCAGTTCTTC. Protein: CSAESVRDNEQFF.

This clonotype was counted a few times. This chain uses TRBV7-2 with TRBJ2-7, with no clear D. Germline lookup yields CDR1 SGHTA and CDR2 FQGNSA. V was trimmed by 3 bases and J by 1 base, leaving 10 bases between them. This CDR3 contains 14 residues. The CDR3 bases are TGTGCCAGCAGCTTGCGTCGGGCTTCCTACGAGCAGTACTTC. This translates into CASSLRRASYEQYF.

This clonotype was observed many times. The chain carries TRBV12-3 or TRBV12-4 and TRBJ1-1; the D is unclear. V was cut by 2 bases and J by 7 bases, with 11 bases left in between. The CDR3 totals 13 residues. The CDR3 DNA follows: TGTGCCAGCAGTTTAATCGGGCGCGGTGAAGCTTTCTTT. This translates into CASSLIGRGEAFF.

The genes are TRBV7-8 and TRBJ2-7; D gene unclear. The germline V gene encodes CDR1 SGHVS and CDR2 FQNEAQ. The CDR3 runs to 13 residues. Trimming took off 4 bases at V and 4 bases at J, with 11 bases between the two ends. CDR3 nucleotides: TGTGCCAGCAGCTCGGAGAACGTATACGAGCAGTACTTC. It yields the protein CASSSENVYEQYF.

This chain uses TRBV28 with TRBJ2-7; 12 positions match TRBD2. V gave up 3 bases and J gave up 6 bases; unmatched junction bases: 6. The CDR3 has 15 amino acids. Per germline, CDR1 MDHEN and CDR2 SYDVKM. The CDR3 nucleotides are TGTGCCAGCAGTTTCTTGACTAGCGGGAGTCCCGAGCAGTACTTC. This encodes CASSFLTSGSPEQYF.

This clonotype came up a few times. This chain uses TRBV12-3 or TRBV12-4 with TRBJ2-1; no clear D gene. The V end lost 3 bases, the J end lost 4 bases, and 7 bases lay between the germline ends. This CDR3 contains 13 residues. The CDR3 region is CASSFGNYNEQFF. CDR3 DNA sequence: TGTGCCAGCAGTTTCGGCAATTACAATGAGCAGTTCTTC.

This clonotype was observed a few times. The V gene is TRBV10-3, the J gene TRBJ2-3; a possible D gene is TRBD2 (5 bases). The CDR3 extends over 15 amino acids. Germline V lookup: CDR1 ENHRY, CDR2 SYGVKD. The ends were cut back, 2 bases at V and 4 bases at J, with 13 bases in the middle. DNA of the CDR3: TGTGCCATCAGTGAGGGGGTAGCGCGGTCAGATACGCAGTATTTT. Amino acids: CAISEGVARSDTQYF.